This T cell receptor beta chain was recovered during a study of post-analysis software for immune sequencing data. About the study: As for disease course, relapsing-remitting, secondary progressive and progressive-relapsing multiple sclerosis were all included. Regarding the study as a whole: Five TRBV segments, including TRBV5-6, TRBV5-1 and TRBV20-1, were more frequent in patients than controls. Under F measure analysis, samples from one preparation batch co-clustered strongly.

Unique molecular identifiers tagged the TCR beta cDNA libraries. MiXCR was run by TCRdb on the PCR reads, yielding one entry per CDR3 protein. Of about 190,000 distinct CDR3 sequences in the sample, 29% were seen once. This CDR3 region has 16 residues. Germline V gives CDR1 SGHRS, CDR2 YFSETQ. Trimming at V came to 4 bases and at J to 8 bases, leaving 12 bases not matched to a gene. This clonotype appeared many times. The antigen is not known. The TCR sequence derives from a girl aged 2-17 years with multiple sclerosis. The sequencing sample was made of blood. The chain recombines TRBV5-1 with TRBJ2-7; 13 nucleotides align to TRBD2. CDR3 sequence reads: CASSGLAGASSVQQYF. CDR3 nucleotide sequence: TGCGCCAGCAGCGGACTAGCGGGGGCTAGTTCCGTGCAGCAGTACTTC.